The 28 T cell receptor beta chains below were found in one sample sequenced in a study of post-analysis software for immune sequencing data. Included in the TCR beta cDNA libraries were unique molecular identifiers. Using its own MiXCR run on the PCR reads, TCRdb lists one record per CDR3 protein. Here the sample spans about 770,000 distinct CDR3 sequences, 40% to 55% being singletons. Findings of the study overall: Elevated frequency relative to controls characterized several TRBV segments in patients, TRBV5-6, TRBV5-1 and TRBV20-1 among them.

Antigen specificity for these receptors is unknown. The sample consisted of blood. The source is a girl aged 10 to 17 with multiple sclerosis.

CDR3 amino acids: CASSLLASGSFDEQFF. The DNA of the CDR3 is TGTGCCAGCAGCCTCCTGGCTAGCGGGAGTTTCGATGAGCAGTTCTTC. V gene TRBV7-2 combines with J gene TRBJ2-1, with 10 positions matching TRBD2. This CDR3 comprises 16 residues. The trim removed 5 bases at V and 8 bases at J, leaving 12 bases unmatched. Germline CDR1 SGHTA, CDR2 FQGNSA.

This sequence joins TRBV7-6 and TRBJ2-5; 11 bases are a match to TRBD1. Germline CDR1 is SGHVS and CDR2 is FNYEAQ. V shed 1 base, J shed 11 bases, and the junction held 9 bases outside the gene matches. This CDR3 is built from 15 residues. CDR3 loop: CASSLGTGGHPEQYF. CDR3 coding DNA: TGTGCCAGCAGCTTAGGGACAGGGGGCCATCCGGAGCAGTACTTC. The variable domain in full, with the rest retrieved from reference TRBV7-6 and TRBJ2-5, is GAGVSQSPRYKVTKRGQDVALRCDPISGHVSLYWYRQALGQGPEFLTYFNYEAQQDKSGLPNDRFSAERPEGSISTLTIQRTEQRDSAMYRCASSLGTGGHPEQYFGPGTRLLVL.

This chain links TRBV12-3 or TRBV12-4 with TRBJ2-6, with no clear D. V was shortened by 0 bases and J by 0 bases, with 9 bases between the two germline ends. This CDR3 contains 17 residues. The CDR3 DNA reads TGTGCCAGCAGTTTAGCGCCGGTCCTCTCTGGGGCCAACGTCCTGACTTTC. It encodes CASSLAPVLSGANVLTF.

Written as DNA, the CDR3 is TGTGCCAGCAGCTTAGCGTCCCCCCTACTCTATGAGCAGTACTTC. Its protein product is CASSLASPLLYEQYF. This sequence joins TRBV7-2 and TRBJ2-7; unclear D gene. V lost 0 bases, J lost 7 bases, and 16 bases lay in between. CDR3 size: 15 residues. Germline assignment: CDR1 SGHTA and CDR2 FQGNSA.

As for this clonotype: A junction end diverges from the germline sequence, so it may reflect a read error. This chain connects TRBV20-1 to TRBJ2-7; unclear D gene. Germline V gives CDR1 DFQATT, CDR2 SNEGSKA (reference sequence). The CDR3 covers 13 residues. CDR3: CSARDPRGYKQYF. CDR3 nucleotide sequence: TGCAGTGCTAGAGATCCCCGCGGCTACAAGCAGTACTTC.

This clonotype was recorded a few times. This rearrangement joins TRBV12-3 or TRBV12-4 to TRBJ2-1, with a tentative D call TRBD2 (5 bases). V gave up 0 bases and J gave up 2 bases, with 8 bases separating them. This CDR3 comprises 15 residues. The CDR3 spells CASSLAGAPYNEQFF. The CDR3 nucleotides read TGTGCCAGCAGTTTAGCGGGAGCGCCCTACAATGAGCAGTTCTTC.

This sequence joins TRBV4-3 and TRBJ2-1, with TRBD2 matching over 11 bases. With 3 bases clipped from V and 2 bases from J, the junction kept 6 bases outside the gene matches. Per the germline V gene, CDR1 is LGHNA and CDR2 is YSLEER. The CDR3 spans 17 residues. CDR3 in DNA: TGCGCCAGCAGCCACGGACTAGCGGGCCCGGCCTACAATGAGCAGTTCTTC. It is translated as CASSHGLAGPAYNEQFF.

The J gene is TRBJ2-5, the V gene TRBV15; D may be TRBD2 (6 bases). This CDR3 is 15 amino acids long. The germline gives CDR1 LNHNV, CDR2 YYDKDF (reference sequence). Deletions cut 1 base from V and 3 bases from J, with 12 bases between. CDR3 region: CATSRGLGGEETQYF. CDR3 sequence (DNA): TGTGCCACCAGCAGAGGGTTGGGGGGTGAAGAGACCCAGTACTTC.

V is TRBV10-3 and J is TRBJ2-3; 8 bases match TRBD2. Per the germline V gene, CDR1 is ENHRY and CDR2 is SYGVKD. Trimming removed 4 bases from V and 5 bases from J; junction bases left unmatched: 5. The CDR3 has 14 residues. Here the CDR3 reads CAISGRLAGDTQYF. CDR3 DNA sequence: TGTGCCATCAGTGGGCGGCTAGCGGGAGATACGCAGTATTTT.

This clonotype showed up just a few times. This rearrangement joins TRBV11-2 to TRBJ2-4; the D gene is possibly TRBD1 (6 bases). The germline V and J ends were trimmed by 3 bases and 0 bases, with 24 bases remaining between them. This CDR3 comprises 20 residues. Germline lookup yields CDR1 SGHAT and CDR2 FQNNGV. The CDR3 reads CASSFPSGQHSFSAKNIQYF. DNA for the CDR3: TGTGCCAGCAGCTTCCCCTCTGGACAGCATAGTTTTTCAGCCAAAAACATTCAGTACTTC.

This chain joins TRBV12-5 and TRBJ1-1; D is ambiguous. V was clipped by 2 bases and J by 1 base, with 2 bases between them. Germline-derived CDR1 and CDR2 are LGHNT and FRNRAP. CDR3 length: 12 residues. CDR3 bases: TGTGCTAGTGGTTTGCAGAACACTGAAGCTTTCTTT. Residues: CASGLQNTEAFF.

The CDR3 nucleotides read TGTGCCACCAGCAGAGCGACCATATCCGGGACTAGCAGCTACGAGCAGTACTTC. Translating it yields CATSRATISGTSSYEQYF. This sequence joins TRBV15 and TRBJ2-7, with 9 positions matching TRBD2. This CDR3 has 18 residues. CDR1 LNHNV and CDR2 YYDKDF come from the germline V gene (reference sequence). With 1 base clipped from V and 3 bases from J, the junction kept 13 bases outside the gene matches.

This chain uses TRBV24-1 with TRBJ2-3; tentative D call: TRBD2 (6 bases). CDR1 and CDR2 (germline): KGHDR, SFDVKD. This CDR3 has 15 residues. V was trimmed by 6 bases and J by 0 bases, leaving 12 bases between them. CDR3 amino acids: CATSSGVSSTDTQYF. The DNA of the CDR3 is TGTGCCACCAGTTCGGGGGTTTCCAGCACAGATACGCAGTATTTT.

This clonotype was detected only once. The CDR3 sequence: CASSYPRGDGYTF. For the CDR3, the DNA is TGTGCCAGCAGTTATCCGAGGGGGGATGGCTACACCTTC. The J gene is TRBJ1-2, the V gene TRBV6-6; D is perhaps TRBD1 (6 bases). CDR3 size: 13 residues. Deletions cut 3 bases from V and 6 bases from J, with 11 bases between. Per germline, CDR1 MNHNY and CDR2 SVGAGI (reference sequence).

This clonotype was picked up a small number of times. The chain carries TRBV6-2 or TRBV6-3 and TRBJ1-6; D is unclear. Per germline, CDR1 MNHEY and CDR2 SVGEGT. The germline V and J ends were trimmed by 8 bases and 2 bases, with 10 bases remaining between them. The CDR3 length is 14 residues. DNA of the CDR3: TGTGCCAGCGGGCGAGAAGCCTATAATTCACCCCTCCACTTT. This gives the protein CASGREAYNSPLHF.

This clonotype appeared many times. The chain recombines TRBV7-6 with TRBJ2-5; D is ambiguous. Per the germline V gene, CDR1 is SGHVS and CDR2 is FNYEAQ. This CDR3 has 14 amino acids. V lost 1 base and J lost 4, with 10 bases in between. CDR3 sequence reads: CASSLGAPRETQYF. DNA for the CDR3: TGTGCCAGCAGCTTAGGAGCGCCTCGAGAGACCCAGTACTTC.

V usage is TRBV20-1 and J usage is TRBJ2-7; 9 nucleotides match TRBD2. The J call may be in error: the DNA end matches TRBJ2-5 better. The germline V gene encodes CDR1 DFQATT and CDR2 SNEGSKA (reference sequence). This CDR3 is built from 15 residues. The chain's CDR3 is CSAKSGTSFRETQYF. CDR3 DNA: TGCAGTGCCAAATCCGGGACTAGCTTCCGGGAGACCCAGTACTTC.

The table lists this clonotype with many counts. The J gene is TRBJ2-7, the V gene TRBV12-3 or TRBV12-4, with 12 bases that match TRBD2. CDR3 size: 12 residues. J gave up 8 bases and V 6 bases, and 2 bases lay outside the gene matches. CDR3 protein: CASRGLAGKQYF. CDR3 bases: TGTGCCAGCAGAGGACTAGCGGGGAAGCAGTACTTC.

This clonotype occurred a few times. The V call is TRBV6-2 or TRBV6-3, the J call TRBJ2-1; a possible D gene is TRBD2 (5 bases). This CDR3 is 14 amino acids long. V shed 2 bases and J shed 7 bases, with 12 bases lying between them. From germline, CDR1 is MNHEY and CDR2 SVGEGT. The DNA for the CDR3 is TGTGCCAGCAGTTACCCGACTACCAGTAATGAGCAGTTCTTC. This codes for CASSYPTTSNEQFF.

CDR3 sequence: CSVESNTGELFF. In DNA form, the CDR3 reads TGCAGCGTTGAATCCAACACCGGGGAGCTGTTTTTT. The V gene is TRBV29-1, the J gene TRBJ2-2; D not resolved. Germline V gives CDR1 SQVTM, CDR2 ANQGSEA. CDR3 length: 12 residues. Trimming pared 2 bases from V and 2 bases from J, leaving 3 bases between.

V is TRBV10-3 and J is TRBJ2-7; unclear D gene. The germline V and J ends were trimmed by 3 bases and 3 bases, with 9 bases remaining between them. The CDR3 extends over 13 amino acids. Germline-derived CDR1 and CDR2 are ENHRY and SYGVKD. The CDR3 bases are TGTGCCATCAGTGATGGCAGTTTCTACGAGCAGTACTTC. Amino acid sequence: CAISDGSFYEQYF.

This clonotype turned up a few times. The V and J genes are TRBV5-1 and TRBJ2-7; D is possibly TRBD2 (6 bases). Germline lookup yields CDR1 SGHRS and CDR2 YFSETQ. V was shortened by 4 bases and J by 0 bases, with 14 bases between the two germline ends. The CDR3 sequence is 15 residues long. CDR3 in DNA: TGCGCCAGCAGCCTCGATAGCGGAAACTCCTACGAGCAGTACTTC. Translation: CASSLDSGNSYEQYF.

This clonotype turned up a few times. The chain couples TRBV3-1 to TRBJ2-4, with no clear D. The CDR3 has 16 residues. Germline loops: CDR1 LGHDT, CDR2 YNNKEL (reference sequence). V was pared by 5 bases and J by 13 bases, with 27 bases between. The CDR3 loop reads CASSETSYTSYNEQYF. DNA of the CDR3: TGTGCCAGCAGCGAGACTTCCTACACCTCCTACAATGAGCAGTACTTC.

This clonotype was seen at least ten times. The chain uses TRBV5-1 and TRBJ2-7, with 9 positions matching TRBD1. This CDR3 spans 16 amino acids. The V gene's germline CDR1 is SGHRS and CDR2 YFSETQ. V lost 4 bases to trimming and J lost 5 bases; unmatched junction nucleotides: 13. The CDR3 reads CASSPKTGGAGHEQYF. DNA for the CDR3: TGCGCCAGCAGCCCAAAAACAGGGGGCGCCGGACACGAGCAGTACTTC.

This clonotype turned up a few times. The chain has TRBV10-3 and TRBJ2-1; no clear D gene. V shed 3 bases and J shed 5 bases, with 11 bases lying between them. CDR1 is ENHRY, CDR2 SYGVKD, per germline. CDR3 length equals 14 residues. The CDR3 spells CAISDPPGDNEQFF. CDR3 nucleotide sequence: TGTGCCATCAGTGATCCGCCAGGAGACAATGAGCAGTTCTTC.

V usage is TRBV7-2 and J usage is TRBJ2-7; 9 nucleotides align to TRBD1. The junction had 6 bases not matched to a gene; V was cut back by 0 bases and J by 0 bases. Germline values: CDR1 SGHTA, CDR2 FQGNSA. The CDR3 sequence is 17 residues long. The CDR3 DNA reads TGTGCCAGCAGCTTAGCACCCCCGGGACAGGGCTCCTACGAGCAGTACTTC. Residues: CASSLAPPGQGSYEQYF.

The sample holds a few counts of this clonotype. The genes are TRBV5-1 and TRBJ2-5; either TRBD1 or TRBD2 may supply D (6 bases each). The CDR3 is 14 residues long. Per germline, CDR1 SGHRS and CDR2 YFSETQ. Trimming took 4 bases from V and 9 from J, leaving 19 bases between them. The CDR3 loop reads CASSGGTLQAAQYF. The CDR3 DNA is TGCGCCAGCAGCGGGGGGACATTGCAAGCGGCCCAGTACTTC.

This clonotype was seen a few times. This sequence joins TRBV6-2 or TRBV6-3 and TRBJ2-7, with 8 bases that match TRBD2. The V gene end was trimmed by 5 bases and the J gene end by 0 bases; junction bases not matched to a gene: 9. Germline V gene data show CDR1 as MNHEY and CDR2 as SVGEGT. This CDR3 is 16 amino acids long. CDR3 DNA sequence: TGTGCCAGCAGTACCCCGGGGACTAGGAGCTCCTACGAGCAGTACTTC. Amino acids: CASSTPGTRSSYEQYF.